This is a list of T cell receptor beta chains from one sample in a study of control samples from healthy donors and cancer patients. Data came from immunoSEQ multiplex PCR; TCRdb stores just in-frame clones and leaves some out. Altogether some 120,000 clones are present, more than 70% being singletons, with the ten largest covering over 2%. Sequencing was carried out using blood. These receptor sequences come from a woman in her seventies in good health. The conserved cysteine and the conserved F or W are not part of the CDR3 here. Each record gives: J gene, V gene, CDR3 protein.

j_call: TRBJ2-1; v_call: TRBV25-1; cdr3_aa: ASSAELAGGNEQF
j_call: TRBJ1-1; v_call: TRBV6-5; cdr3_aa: ASRRTVNTEAF
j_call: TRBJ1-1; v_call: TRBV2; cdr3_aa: ASSSDTEAF
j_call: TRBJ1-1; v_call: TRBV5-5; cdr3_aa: ASSRWRTLEAF
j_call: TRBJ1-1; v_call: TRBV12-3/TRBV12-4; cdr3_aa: ASTAYEATEAF
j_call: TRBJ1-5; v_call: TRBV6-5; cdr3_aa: ASTQGDNNQPQH
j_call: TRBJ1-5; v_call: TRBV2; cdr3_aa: ASSLTGGSGQPQH
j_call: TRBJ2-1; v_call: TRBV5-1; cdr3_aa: ASSPGLAGGTYNEQF
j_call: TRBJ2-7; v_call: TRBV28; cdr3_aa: ASSFQNYEQY
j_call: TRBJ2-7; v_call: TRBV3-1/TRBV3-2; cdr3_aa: ASSQRHGRALNSYEQY
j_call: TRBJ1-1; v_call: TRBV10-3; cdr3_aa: AISGSPPEAF
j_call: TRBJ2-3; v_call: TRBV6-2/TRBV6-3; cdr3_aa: ASSRLAADTQY
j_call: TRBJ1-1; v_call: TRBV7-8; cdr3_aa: ASSRRTEAF
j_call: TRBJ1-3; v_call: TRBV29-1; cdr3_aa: SVEDLGGRDTIY
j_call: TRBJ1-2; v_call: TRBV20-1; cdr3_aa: SATGWYGYT
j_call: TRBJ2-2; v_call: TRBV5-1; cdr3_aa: ASSSQLAGNAGELF
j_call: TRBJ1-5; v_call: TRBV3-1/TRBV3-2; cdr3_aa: ASSQASGNQPQH
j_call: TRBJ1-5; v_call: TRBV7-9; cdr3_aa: ASSPQWAGDQPQH
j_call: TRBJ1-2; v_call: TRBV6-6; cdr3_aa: ASSYRQRPNYGYT
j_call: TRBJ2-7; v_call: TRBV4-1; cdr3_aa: ASSHKNQGVYEQY
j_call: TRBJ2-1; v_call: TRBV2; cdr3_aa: ASSDSGVTDNEQF
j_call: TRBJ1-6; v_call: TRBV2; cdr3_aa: ASNRARGEGSPLH
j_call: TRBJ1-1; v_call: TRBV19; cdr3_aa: ASRERTGRGNTEAF
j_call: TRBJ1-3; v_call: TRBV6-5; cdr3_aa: ASLWVSNTIY
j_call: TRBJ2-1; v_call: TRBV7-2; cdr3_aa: ASSPRGGGNEQF
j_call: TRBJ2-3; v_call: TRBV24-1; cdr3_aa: ATSDLGAGRTDTQY
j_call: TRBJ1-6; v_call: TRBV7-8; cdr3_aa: ASSPGRANYNSPLH
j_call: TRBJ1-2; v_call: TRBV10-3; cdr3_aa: AIRDRVTYGYT
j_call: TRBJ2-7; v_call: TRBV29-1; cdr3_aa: SVGGHRISYEQY
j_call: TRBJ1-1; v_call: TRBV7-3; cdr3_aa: ASSLTGLNTEAF
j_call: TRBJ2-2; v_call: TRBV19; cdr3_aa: ASSIGTSFTGELF
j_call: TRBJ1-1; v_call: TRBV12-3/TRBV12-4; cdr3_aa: ASSLGTEAF
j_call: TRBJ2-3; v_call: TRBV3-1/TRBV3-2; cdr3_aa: ASSRRTPRDTQY
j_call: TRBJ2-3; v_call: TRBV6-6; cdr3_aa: ASTQRAGGPTDTQY
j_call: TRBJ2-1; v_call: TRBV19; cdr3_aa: ASRPSTQGLGGVEQF
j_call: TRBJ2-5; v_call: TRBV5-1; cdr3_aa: ASSFMGQQQETQY
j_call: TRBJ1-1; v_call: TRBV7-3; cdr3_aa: ASSPNLDGEAF
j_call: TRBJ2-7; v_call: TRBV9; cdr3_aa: ASSVGPGGEQY
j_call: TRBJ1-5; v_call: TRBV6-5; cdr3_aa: ASLREGRQPQH
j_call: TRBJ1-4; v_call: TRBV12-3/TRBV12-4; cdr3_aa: ASGDEVDEKLF
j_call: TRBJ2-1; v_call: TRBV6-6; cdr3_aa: ASSTPSGTGHEQF
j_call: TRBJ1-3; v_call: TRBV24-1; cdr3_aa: ATSDLGFGSGNTIY
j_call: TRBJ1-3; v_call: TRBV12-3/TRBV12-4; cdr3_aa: ASSFDRGNTIY
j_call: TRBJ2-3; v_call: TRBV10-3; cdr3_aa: AISESMGQGLTDTQY
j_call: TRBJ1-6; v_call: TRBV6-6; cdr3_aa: ASSPRGSIIVKSPLH
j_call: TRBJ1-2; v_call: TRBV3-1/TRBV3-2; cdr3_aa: ASSQGGNGYT
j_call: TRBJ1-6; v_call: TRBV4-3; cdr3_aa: ASSQGTALNSPLH
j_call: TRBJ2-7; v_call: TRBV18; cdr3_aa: ASSPGQVSYEQY